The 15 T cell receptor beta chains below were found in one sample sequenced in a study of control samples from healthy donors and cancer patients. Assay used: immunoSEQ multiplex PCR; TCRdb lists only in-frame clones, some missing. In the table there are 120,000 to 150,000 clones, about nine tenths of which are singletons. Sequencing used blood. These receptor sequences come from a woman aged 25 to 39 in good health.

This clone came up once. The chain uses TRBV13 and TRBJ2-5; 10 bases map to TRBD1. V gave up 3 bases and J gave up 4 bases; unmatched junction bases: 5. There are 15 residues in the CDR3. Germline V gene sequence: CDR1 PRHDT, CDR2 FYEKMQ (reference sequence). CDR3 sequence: CASSFDRGRSETQYF. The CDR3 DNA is TGTGCCAGCAGCTTCGACAGGGGGCGGTCAGAGACCCAGTACTTC.

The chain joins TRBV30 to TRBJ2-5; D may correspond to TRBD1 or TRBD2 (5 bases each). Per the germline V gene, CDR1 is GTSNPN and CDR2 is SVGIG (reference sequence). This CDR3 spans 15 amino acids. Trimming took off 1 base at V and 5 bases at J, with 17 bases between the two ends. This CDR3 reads CAWSGLTGPGETQYF. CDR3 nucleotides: TGTGCCTGGAGTGGACTGACGGGACCGGGGGAGACCCAGTACTTC.

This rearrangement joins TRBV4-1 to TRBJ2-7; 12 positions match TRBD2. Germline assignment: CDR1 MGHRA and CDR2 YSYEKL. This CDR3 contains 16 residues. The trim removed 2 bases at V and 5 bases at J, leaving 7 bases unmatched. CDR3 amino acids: CASSQTLAGGFDEQYF. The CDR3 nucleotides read TGCGCCAGCAGCCAAACTCTAGCGGGAGGGTTCGACGAGCAGTACTTC.

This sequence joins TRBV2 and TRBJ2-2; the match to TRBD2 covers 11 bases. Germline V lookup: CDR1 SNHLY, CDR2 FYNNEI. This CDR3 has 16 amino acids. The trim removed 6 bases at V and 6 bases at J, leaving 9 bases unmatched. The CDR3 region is CASRGTSGRGAGELFF. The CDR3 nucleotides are TGTGCCAGCAGGGGCACTAGCGGGAGAGGGGCCGGGGAGCTGTTTTTT.

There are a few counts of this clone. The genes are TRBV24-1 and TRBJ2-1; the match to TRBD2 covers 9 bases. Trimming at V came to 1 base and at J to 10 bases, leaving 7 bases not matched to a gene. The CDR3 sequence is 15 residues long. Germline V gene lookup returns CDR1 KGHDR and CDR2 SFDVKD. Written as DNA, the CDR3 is TGTGCCACCAGTGATTTTCTGGCGGGAGGGTGGGAGCAGTTCTTC. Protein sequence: CATSDFLAGGWEQFF.

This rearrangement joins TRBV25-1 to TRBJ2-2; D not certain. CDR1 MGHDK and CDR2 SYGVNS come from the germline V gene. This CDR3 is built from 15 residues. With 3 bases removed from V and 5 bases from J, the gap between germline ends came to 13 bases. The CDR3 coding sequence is TGTGCCAGCAGTGAGGGCGGTTATAGGACCGGGGAGCTGTTTTTT. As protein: CASSEGGYRTGELFF.

The CDR3 protein is CASSPSGPDTQYF. The CDR3 coding sequence is TGTGCCAGCAGCCCCAGCGGGCCAGATACGCAGTATTTT. The chain links TRBV11-3 to TRBJ2-3; weak D call: TRBD2 (6 bases). This CDR3 has 13 residues. Germline V CDR1 and CDR2: SGHNT, YENEEA. V lost 5 bases to trimming and J lost 4 bases, with 10 bases between them.

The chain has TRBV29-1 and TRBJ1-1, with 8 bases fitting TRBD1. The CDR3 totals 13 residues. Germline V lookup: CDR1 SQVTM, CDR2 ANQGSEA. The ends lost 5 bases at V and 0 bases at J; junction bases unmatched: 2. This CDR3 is CSVRQGLNTEAFF. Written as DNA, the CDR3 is TGCAGCGTTAGACAGGGGTTGAACACTGAAGCTTTCTTT.

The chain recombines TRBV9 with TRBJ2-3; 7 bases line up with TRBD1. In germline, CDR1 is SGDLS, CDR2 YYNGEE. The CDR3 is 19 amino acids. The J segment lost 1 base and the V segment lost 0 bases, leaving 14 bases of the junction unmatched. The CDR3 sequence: CASSVDLGAWDRGTDTQYF. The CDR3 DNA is TGTGCCAGCAGCGTAGATCTGGGGGCGTGGGACAGAGGCACAGATACGCAGTATTTT.

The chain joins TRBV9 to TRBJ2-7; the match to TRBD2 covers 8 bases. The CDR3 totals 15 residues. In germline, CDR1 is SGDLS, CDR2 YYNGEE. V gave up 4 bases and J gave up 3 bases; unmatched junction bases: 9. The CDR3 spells CASSSREGYHYEQYF. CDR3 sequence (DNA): TGTGCCAGCAGCTCCCGGGAGGGATACCACTACGAGCAGTACTTC. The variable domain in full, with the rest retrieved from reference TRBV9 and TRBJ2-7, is DSGVTQTPKHLITATGQRVTLRCSPRSGDLSVYWYQQSLDQGLQFLIQYYNGEERAKGNILERFSAQQFPDLHSELNLSSLELGDSALYFCASSSREGYHYEQYFGPGTRLTVT.

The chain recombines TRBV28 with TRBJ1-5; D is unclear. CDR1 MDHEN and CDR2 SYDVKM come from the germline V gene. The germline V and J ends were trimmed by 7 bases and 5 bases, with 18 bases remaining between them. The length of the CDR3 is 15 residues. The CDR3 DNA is TGTGCCAGCAACCAGATCGCCGCTTTAGATCAGCCCCAGCATTTT. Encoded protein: CASNQIAALDQPQHF.

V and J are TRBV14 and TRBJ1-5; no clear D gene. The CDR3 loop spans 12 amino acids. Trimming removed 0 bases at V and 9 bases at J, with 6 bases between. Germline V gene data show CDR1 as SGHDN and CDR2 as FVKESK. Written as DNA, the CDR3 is TGTGCCAGCAGCCAAGAGGGCGCGCCCCAGCATTTT. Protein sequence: CASSQEGAPQHF. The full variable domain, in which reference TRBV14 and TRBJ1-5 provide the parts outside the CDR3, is EAGVTQFPSHSVIEKGQTVTLRCDPISGHDNLYWYRRVMGKEIKFLLHFVKESKQDESGMPNNRFLAERTGGTYSTLKVQPAELEDSGVYFCASSQEGAPQHFGDGTRLSIL.

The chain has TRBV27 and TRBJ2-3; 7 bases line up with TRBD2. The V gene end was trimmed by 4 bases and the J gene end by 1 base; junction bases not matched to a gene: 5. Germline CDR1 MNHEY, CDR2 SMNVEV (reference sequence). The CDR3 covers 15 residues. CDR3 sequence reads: CASSSRDYGTDTQYF. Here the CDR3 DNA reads TGTGCCAGCAGTTCCCGGGACTATGGCACAGATACGCAGTATTTT.

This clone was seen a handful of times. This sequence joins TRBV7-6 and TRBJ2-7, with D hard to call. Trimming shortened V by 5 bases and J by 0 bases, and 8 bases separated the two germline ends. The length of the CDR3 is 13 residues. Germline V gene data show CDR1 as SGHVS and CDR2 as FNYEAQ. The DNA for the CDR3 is TGTGCCAGCAGCCAGGAACACTCCTACGAGCAGTACTTC. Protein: CASSQEHSYEQYF.

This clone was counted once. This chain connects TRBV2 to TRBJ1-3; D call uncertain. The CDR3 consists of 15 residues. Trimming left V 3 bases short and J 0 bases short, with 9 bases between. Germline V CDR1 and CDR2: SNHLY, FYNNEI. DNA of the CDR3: TGTGCCAGCAGTGACGTAAGGGACTCTGGAAACACCATATATTTT. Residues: CASSDVRDSGNTIYF.